One TCR beta chain is described in this entry. This sample is part of a study of blood T cell repertoires in COVID-19. The CDR3 is made up of 15 amino acids. V was pared by 0 bases and J by 9 bases, with 3 bases of the junction left unmatched. Germline V gene sequence: CDR1 SGHKS, CDR2 YYEKEE (reference sequence). The table came from immunoSEQ multiplex PCR; TCRdb's copy has only in-frame clones and leaves some out. The table lists about 42,000 clones, about 85% of them singletons. This chain uses TRBV5-5 with TRBJ1-6; 10 bases line up with TRBD1. The sequence derives from a human donor in a cohort sampled during active COVID-19. What was sequenced was peripheral blood. CDR3 loop: CASSLDWDRGSPLHF. The CDR3 DNA reads TGTGCCAGCAGCTTGGACTGGGACAGGGGTTCACCCCTCCACTTT.